This T cell receptor (beta chain) was identified during a study of shared clonotypes between healthy human individuals. Across the study: Donor composition was a couple of women and a few men, aged 18 to 49. Study results and limitations: Shared clonotypes across all four donors exceeded non-shared ones in generation probability.

Germline values: CDR1 SGHTA, CDR2 FQGNSA. The CDR3 length is 17 residues. V gave up 1 base and J gave up 4 bases, with 19 bases separating them. TCRdb's copy holds only in-frame clones and misses some; the assay was immunoSEQ multiplex PCR. The repertoire holds some 1,100,000 clones, with approximately 80% as singletons. The donors were all Caucasian adults (living in Nashville, Tennessee). A CD45RA-negative memory subset and a CD45RA+ naive subset were separated from the CD4+ cells. With respect to this clone: The antigen remains undetermined.

The specimen was memory CD4+ T cells from PBMCs. Described subset: CD45RA-negative fraction. The clonotype originates from a man in his late teens or twenties in good health. Some clones in this sample may be carry-over from other donors' samples. The chain is built from TRBV7-2 and TRBJ1-2, with D possibly being TRBD1 (5 bases). The CDR3, as DNA: TGTGCCAGCAGCTTAGGGGGTAGGGGCAGGCTGGCCTATGGCTACACCTTC. This encodes CASSLGGRGRLAYGYTF. Complete variable domain (other parts from reference TRBV7-2 and TRBJ1-2): GAGVSQSPSNKVTEKGKDVELRCDPISGHTALYWYRQSLGQGLEFLIYFQGNSAPDKSGLPSDRFSAERTGGSVSTLTIQRTQQEDSAVYLCASSLGGRGRLAYGYTFGSGTRLTVV.